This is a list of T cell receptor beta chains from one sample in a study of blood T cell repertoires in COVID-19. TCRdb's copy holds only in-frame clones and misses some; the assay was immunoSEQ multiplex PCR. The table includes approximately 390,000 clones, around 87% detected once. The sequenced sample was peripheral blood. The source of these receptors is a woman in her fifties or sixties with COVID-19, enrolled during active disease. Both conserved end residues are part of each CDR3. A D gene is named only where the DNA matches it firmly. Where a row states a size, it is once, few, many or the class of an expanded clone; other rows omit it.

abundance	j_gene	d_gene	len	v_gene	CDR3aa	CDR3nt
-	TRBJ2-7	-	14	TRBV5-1	CASSLVASQSEQYF	TGCGCCAGCAGCTTGGTAGCTAGCCAGAGCGAGCAGTACTTC
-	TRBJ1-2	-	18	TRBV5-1	CASSFGGAGTQQGYGYTF	TGCGCCAGCAGTTTTGGGGGGGCCGGGACTCAACAAGGCTATGGCTACACCTTC
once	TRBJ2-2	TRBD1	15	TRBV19	CASSVGTANTGELFF	TGTGCCAGTAGTGTGGGGACAGCGAACACCGGGGAGCTGTTTTTT
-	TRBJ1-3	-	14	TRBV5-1	CASSRQYSGNTIYF	TGCGCCAGCAGCCGACAGTATTCTGGAAACACCATATATTTT
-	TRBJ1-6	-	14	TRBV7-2	CASSLDGFNSPLHF	TGTGCCAGCAGCTTAGACGGGTTCAATTCACCCCTCCACTTT
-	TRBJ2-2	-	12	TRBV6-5	CASSRVPGELFF	TGTGCCAGCAGCAGGGTACCCGGGGAGCTGTTTTTT
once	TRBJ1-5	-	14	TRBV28	CASSLAGAHQPQHF	TGTGCCAGCAGTTTGGCAGGGGCGCATCAGCCCCAGCATTTT
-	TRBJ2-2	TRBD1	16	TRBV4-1	CASSRRGQGITGELFF	TGCGCCAGCAGCCGGCGGGGACAGGGCATTACCGGGGAGCTGTTTTTT
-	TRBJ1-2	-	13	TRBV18	CASSAGDGYGYTF	TGTGCCAGCTCCGCAGGGGATGGCTATGGCTACACCTTC
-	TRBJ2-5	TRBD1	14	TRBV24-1	CATRGQGAGETQYF	TGTGCCACCAGGGGACAGGGGGCAGGGGAGACCCAGTACTTC
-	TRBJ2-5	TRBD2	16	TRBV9	CASSIGLAGDQETQYF	TGTGCCAGCAGCATAGGACTAGCGGGGGACCAAGAGACCCAGTACTTC
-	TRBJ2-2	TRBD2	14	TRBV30	CAWSVLAGSGELFF	TGTGCCTGGAGTGTACTAGCGGGGTCCGGGGAGCTGTTTTTT
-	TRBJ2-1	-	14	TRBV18	CASSPPPAGEEQFF	TGTGCCAGCTCACCACCTCCCGCAGGGGAAGAGCAGTTCTTC
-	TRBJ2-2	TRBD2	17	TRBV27	CASSLWSGGSNTGELFF	TGTGCCAGCAGTTTATGGAGCGGGGGGTCGAACACCGGGGAGCTGTTTTTT
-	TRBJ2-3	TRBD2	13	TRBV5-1	CASSRTSGDTQYF	TGCGCCAGCAGTCGGACTAGCGGGGATACGCAGTATTTT
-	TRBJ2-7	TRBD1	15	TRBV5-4	CASSLGGTGTYEQYF	TGTGCCAGCAGCTTGGGGGGGACAGGGACCTACGAGCAGTACTTC
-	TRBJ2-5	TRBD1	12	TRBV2	CASGTGAETQYF	TGTGCCAGCGGGACAGGGGCAGAGACCCAGTACTTC
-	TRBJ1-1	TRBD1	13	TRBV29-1	CSVELTGATEAFF	TGCAGCGTTGAGCTGACAGGGGCCACTGAAGCTTTCTTT
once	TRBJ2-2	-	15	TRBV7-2	CASSLYPRNTGELFF	TGTGCCAGCAGCTTGTACCCGAGGAACACCGGGGAGCTGTTTTTT
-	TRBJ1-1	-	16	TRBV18	CASSPLGGELNTEAFF	TGTGCCAGCTCACCGTTAGGGGGGGAGTTGAACACTGAAGCTTTCTTT
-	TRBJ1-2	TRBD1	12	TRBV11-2	CASRRGLYGYTF	TGTGCCAGCAGAAGGGGGCTCTATGGCTACACCTTC
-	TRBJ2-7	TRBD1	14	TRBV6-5	CASRAGTGFYEQYF	TGTGCCAGCAGAGCCGGGACAGGTTTCTACGAGCAGTACTTC
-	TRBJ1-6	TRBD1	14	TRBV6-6	CASSLYRGDSPLHF	TGTGCCAGCAGTTTGTACAGGGGGGATTCACCCCTCCACTTT
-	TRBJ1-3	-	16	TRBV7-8	CASSLRERRGGNTIYF	TGTGCCAGCAGCTTAAGGGAAAGGAGGGGTGGAAACACCATATATTTT
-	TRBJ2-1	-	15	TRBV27	CASSLGPAFNNEQFF	TGTGCCAGCAGTTTAGGTCCAGCGTTCAACAATGAGCAGTTCTTC
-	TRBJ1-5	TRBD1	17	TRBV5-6	CASSSAGTGGANQPQHF	TGTGCCAGCAGCTCCGCCGGGACAGGGGGCGCGAATCAGCCCCAGCATTTT
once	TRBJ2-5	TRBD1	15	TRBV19	CASSTDRWASETQYF	TGTGCCAGTAGTACGGACAGGTGGGCCTCAGAGACCCAGTACTTC
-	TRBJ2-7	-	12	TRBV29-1	CSAGDFSYEQYF	TGCAGCGCCGGGGACTTCTCCTACGAGCAGTACTTC
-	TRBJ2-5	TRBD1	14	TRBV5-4	CASSFDRGRETQYF	TGTGCCAGCAGCTTTGACAGGGGGCGAGAGACCCAGTACTTC
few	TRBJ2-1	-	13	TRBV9	CASSAGQNNEQFF	TGTGCCAGCAGCGCGGGACAAAACAATGAGCAGTTCTTC
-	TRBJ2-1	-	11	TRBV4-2	CASSQFTGQFF	TGTGCCAGCAGCCAGTTCACCGGGCAGTTCTTC
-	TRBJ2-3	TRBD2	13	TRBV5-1	CASTSGDTDTQYF	TGCGCCAGCACTAGCGGGGACACAGATACGCAGTATTTT
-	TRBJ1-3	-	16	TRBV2	CASSLFSTDSGNTIYF	TGTGCCAGCAGCTTATTTTCGACAGACTCTGGAAACACCATATATTTT
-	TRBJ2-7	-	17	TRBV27	CASSLTARGASSYEQYF	TGTGCCAGCAGTTTAACAGCACGGGGGGCTAGCTCCTACGAGCAGTACTTC
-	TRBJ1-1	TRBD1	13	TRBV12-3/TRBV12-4	CASSLRDRDEAFF	TGTGCCAGCAGTTTACGGGACAGAGATGAAGCTTTCTTT
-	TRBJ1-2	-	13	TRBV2	CASSGQTVYGYTF	TGTGCCAGCAGTGGACAGACCGTCTATGGCTACACCTTC
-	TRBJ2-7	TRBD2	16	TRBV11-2	CASSTLSSGGNYEQYF	TGTGCCAGCAGCACCCTTTCTAGCGGGGGTAACTACGAGCAGTACTTC
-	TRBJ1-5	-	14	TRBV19	CASSPDRTGQPQHF	TGTGCCAGTAGTCCAGACAGGACCGGTCAGCCCCAGCATTTT
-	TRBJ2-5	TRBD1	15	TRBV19	CASSIGRGLQETQYF	TGTGCCAGTAGTATAGGCAGGGGGCTCCAAGAGACCCAGTACTTC
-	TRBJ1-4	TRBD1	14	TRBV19	CASSTGQGFEKLFF	TGTGCCAGTAGTACCGGACAGGGGTTTGAAAAACTGTTTTTT
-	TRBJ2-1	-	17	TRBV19	CASSISGGRWTYNEQFF	TGTGCCAGTAGTATATCCGGAGGCAGGTGGACCTACAATGAGCAGTTCTTC
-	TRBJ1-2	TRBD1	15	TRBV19	CASSTRTGLGYGYTF	TGTGCCAGTAGTACGCGGACAGGGTTAGGCTATGGCTACACCTTC
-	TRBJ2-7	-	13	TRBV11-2	CASSRQAPYEQYF	TGTGCCAGCAGCCGACAGGCCCCCTACGAGCAGTACTTC
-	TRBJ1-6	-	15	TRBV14	CASRSFRVLNSPLHF	TGTGCCAGCAGATCTTTCAGGGTTCTTAATTCACCCCTCCACTTT
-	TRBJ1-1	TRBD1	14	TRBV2	CASRYRGLNTEAFF	TGTGCCAGCAGGTACAGGGGATTGAACACTGAAGCTTTCTTT
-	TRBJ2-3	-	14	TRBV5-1	CASRDGGITDTQYF	TGCGCCAGCAGGGACGGGGGTATCACAGATACGCAGTATTTT
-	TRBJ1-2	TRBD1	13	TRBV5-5	CASSLDREIGYTF	TGTGCCAGCAGCCTAGACAGGGAGATTGGCTACACCTTC
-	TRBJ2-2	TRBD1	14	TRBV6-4	CASSRDRVTGELFF	TGTGCCAGCAGTCGGGACAGGGTCACCGGGGAGCTGTTTTTT
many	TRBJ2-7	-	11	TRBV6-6	CASSSRVEQYF	TGTGCCAGCAGTTCCAGGGTCGAGCAGTACTTC
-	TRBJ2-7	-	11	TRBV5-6	CASSSNYEQYF	TGTGCCAGCAGCTCCAACTACGAGCAGTACTTC
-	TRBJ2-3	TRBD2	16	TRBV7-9	CASSSHSGGQTDTQYF	TGTGCCAGCAGCTCCCATAGCGGGGGCCAAACAGATACGCAGTATTTT
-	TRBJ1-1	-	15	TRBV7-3	CASSLQPGGDTEAFF	TGTGCCAGCAGCTTACAACCGGGAGGGGACACTGAAGCTTTCTTT
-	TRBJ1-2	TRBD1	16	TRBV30	CAWSRAGGRVGYGYTF	TGTGCCTGGAGTCGGGCAGGGGGCCGGGTTGGCTATGGCTACACCTTC
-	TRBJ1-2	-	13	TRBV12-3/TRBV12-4	CASREPFMYGYTF	TGTGCCAGCAGGGAGCCATTTATGTATGGCTACACCTTC
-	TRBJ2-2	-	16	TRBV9	CASSAPGLSNTGELFF	TGTGCCAGCAGCGCCCCGGGACTCTCGAACACCGGGGAGCTGTTTTTT
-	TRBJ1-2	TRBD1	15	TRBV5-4	CASSDGQVPNYGYTF	TGTGCCAGCAGTGACGGACAGGTGCCAAACTATGGCTACACCTTC
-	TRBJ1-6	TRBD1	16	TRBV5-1	CASSIQGTPYNSPLHF	TGCGCCAGCAGCATACAGGGGACCCCCTATAATTCACCCCTCCACTTT
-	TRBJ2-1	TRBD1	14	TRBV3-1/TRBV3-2	CASSLTGGHYEQFF	TGTGCCAGCAGCCTCACAGGGGGGCACTATGAGCAGTTCTTC
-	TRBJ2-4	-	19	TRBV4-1	CASSQAQGMQALAKNIQYF	TGCGCCAGCAGCCAAGCTCAGGGGATGCAGGCCCTAGCCAAAAACATTCAGTACTTC
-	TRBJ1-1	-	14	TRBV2	CASSVTSMNTEAFF	TGTGCCAGCAGTGTAACATCGATGAACACTGAAGCTTTCTTT